These 17 T cell receptor beta chains came from one sample sequenced in a study of shared clonotypes between healthy human individuals. Sequencing used immunoSEQ multiplex PCR; TCRdb keeps in-frame clones, though not all of them. This table holds 730,000 or so clones, approximately 79% found once. Sequenced input: memory CD4+ T cells sorted from blood. Subset in this sample: CD45RA-negative fraction. The source is a woman aged 30 to 39 in good health.

The chain links TRBV7-2 to TRBJ2-3, with 10 bases fitting TRBD1. The CDR3 has 16 amino acids. J lost 1 base, V lost 1 base, and 2 bases had no gene match. In germline, CDR1 is SGHTA, CDR2 FQGNSA. CDR3 amino acids: CASSLVGTGGTDTQYF. DNA for the CDR3: TGTGCCAGCAGCTTAGTAGGGACAGGGGGCACAGATACGCAGTATTTT.

The gene calls are TRBV2 and TRBJ2-1; no reliable D call. Germline-derived CDR1 and CDR2 are SNHLY and FYNNEI. The CDR3 sequence is 13 residues long. V was trimmed by 7 bases and J by 1 base, leaving 8 bases between them. CDR3 loop: CASTPESYNEQFF. CDR3 DNA: TGTGCCAGCACCCCGGAATCCTACAATGAGCAGTTCTTC.

The rearrangement uses TRBV19 and TRBJ2-2; TRBD2 matches at 11 bases. The germline CDR1 and CDR2 sequences are LNHDA and SQIVND (reference sequence). With 4 bases clipped from V and 3 bases from J, the junction kept 7 bases outside the gene matches. This CDR3 spans 17 amino acids. CDR3 protein: CASSSIAGLADTGELFF. The DNA for the CDR3 is TGTGCCAGTAGTAGCATAGCGGGACTAGCGGACACCGGGGAGCTGTTTTTT. The entire variable domain, with the rest obtained from reference TRBV19 and TRBJ2-2, is as follows: DGGITQSPKYLFRKEGQNVTLSCEQNLNHDAMYWYRQDPGQGLRLIYYSQIVNDFQKGDIAEGYSVSREKKESFPLTVTSAQKNPTAFYLCASSSIAGLADTGELFFGEGSRLTVL.

V usage is TRBV2 and J usage is TRBJ2-1; the match to TRBD2 covers 9 bases. V shed 11 bases and J 1 base; nucleotides not matched to a gene: 3. From germline, CDR1 is SNHLY and CDR2 FYNNEI. The CDR3 has 13 amino acids. The CDR3 DNA reads as TGTGCCTGCGGACTAGCGTCCTACAATGAGCAGTTCTTC. Translation: CACGLASYNEQFF.

This clone has just one count. At one end the junction does not follow the germline gene, possibly because of a read error. CDR3 bases: TGTGCCAGCACGGGGGGACTATCCTCCAATGAGCAGTTCTTC. The encoded protein is CASTGGLSSNEQFF. J is TRBJ2-1 and V is TRBV2; 7 bases fit TRBD2. In germline, CDR1 is SNHLY, CDR2 FYNNEI. The CDR3 contains 14 residues.

The chain joins TRBV7-2 to TRBJ2-3, with D unclear. V lost 3 bases and J lost 6, with 10 bases in between. Germline lookup yields CDR1 SGHTA and CDR2 FQGNSA. The CDR3 is 13 residues long. The CDR3 spells CASSFSLLDTQYF. CDR3 sequence (DNA): TGTGCCAGCAGCTTCAGCCTACTGGATACGCAGTATTTT.

This clone has a handful of counts. The sample contains more than one DNA sequence encoding this CDR3. This chain uses TRBV28 with TRBJ2-7; TRBD2 matches 7 bases. The CDR3 has 11 residues. Germline V gene lookup returns CDR1 MDHEN and CDR2 SYDVKM. The ends lost 8 bases at V and 3 bases at J; junction bases unmatched: 1. Here the CDR3 DNA reads TGTGCCAGCCGGGGGGACTACGAGCAGTACTTC. This encodes CASRGDYEQYF.

This clone was observed at least ten times. J is TRBJ1-2 and V is TRBV5-1, with 9 bases identical to TRBD1. From germline, CDR1 is SGHRS and CDR2 YFSETQ. The CDR3 length is 14 residues. The ends lost 4 bases at V and 8 bases at J; junction bases unmatched: 9. CDR3 in DNA: TGCGCCAGCAGCCCGGGGACAGGGACTTTAGGCTACACCTTC. Amino acid sequence: CASSPGTGTLGYTF.

This clone showed up just once. The CDR3 bases are TGTGCCAGCAGCTTGGAAGAAGAGAATGAGCAGTTCTTC. Encoded protein: CASSLEEENEQFF. J is TRBJ2-1 and V is TRBV5-4; D gene unclear. V dropped 0 bases and J dropped 7 bases, with 8 bases sitting between them. Per the germline V gene, CDR1 is SGHNT and CDR2 is YYREEE (reference sequence). The CDR3 is 13 amino acids.

On this clone itself: Other DNA sequences within the sample encode an identical CDR3. The rearrangement links TRBV5-6 to TRBJ1-2, with D possibly TRBD1 on 5 matching bases. V shed 4 bases and J shed 2 bases, with 9 bases lying between them. The CDR3 extends over 13 amino acids. The germline CDR1 and CDR2 sequences are SGHDT and YYEEEE. The CDR3 sequence: CASSLAGNYGYTF. CDR3 DNA sequence: TGTGCCAGCAGCCTCGCAGGGAACTATGGCTACACCTTC.

The J gene is TRBJ2-2, the V gene TRBV7-6; TRBD1 aligns across 8 bases. J gave up 0 bases and V 7 bases, and 13 bases lay outside the gene matches. The CDR3 runs 18 residues. Per the germline V gene, CDR1 is SGHVS and CDR2 is FNYEAQ. The CDR3 DNA sequence: TGTGCCAGCACCCCCAGGGGGCTGACAGGGCCGAACACCGGGGAGCTGTTTTTT. This translates into CASTPRGLTGPNTGELFF.

J is TRBJ2-1 and V is TRBV7-2, with TRBD2 matching 13 bases. CDR1 is SGHTA and CDR2 is FQGNSA in the germline V gene. The CDR3 loop spans 13 amino acids. The ends lost 7 bases at V and 9 bases at J; junction bases unmatched: 3. CDR3 nucleotides: TGTGCCAGCACCTGGACTAGCGGGAGTGAGCAGTTCTTC. This encodes CASTWTSGSEQFF.

The chain employs TRBV28 and TRBJ1-1; the D is unclear. V was cut by 3 bases and J by 5 bases, with 7 bases left in between. Per germline, CDR1 MDHEN and CDR2 SYDVKM. The CDR3 length is 12 residues. The CDR3 DNA reads TGTGCCAGCAGTTTGATCGAAACTGAAGCTTTCTTT. The encoded protein is CASSLIETEAFF.

This clone was recorded once. The chain recombines TRBV6-1 with TRBJ2-3; D not certain. V gave up 2 bases and J gave up 5 bases, with 8 bases separating them. CDR3 length equals 13 residues. Germline lookup yields CDR1 MNHNS and CDR2 SASEGT. CDR3 sequence: CASSEFWEDTQYF. The CDR3 DNA is TGTGCCAGCAGTGAATTCTGGGAAGATACGCAGTATTTT.

The chain couples TRBV27 to TRBJ1-2, with a tentative D call TRBD1 (5 bases). Germline V gives CDR1 MNHEY, CDR2 SMNVEV (reference sequence). Trimming took off 5 bases at V and 7 bases at J, with 17 bases between the two ends. The CDR3 has 14 amino acids. The CDR3 spells CASSLARGVGGYTF. The CDR3 DNA follows: TGTGCCAGCAGTCTCGCGAGAGGGGTCGGTGGCTACACCTTC.

Details on this clone: This CDR3 is also generated by other DNA sequences in the sample. This sequence joins TRBV5-1 and TRBJ2-2; no firm D call. The CDR3 has 16 amino acids. Looked up from germline, CDR1 is SGHRS and CDR2 is YFSETQ. With 0 bases removed from V and 0 bases from J, the gap between germline ends came to 9 bases. The CDR3 coding sequence is TGCGCCAGCAGCTTGGTCGGAACACCGAACACCGGGGAGCTGTTTTTT. Residues: CASSLVGTPNTGELFF.

This clone was seen only once. This chain uses TRBV4-2 with TRBJ2-7, with D tentatively TRBD1 (6 bases). V was shortened by 4 bases and J by 1 base, with 11 bases between the two germline ends. CDR3 length: 14 residues. Germline CDR1 is LGHNA and CDR2 is YNFKEQ. The CDR3 bases are TGTGCCAGCAGCCCGACGACAGGATCCTACGAGCAGTACTTC. Translating gives CASSPTTGSYEQYF.